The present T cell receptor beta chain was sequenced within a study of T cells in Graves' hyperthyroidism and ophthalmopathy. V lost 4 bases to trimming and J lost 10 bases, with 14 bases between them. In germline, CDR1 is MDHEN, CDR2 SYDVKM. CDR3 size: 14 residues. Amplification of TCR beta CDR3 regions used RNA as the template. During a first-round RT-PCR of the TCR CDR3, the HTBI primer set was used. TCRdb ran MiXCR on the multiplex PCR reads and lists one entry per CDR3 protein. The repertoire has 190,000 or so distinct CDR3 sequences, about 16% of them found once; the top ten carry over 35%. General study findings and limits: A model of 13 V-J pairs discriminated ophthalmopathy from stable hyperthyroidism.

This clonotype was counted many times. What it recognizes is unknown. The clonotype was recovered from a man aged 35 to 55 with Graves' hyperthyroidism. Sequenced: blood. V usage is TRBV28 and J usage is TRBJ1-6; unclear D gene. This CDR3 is CASSSNKLDSPLHF. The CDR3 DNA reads TGTGCCAGCAGTTCCAACAAACTGGACTCACCCCTCCACTTT.